The 27 T cell receptor beta chains below all came from one sample that was sequenced in a study of blood T cell repertoires in COVID-19. The repertoire was sequenced with immunoSEQ multiplex PCR; TCRdb's copy has only in-frame clones and lacks some. The sample consists of 140,000 or so clones, around 87% of them appearing once. Specimen: peripheral blood. These receptors were obtained from a human donor in a cohort sampled during active COVID-19.

The chain joins TRBV9 to TRBJ2-5; possibly TRBD1 for D (5 bases). The CDR3 has 13 residues. Per germline, CDR1 SGDLS and CDR2 YYNGEE. V was trimmed by 1 base and J by 5 bases, leaving 9 bases between them. CDR3 amino acids: CASSVQGSETQYF. The DNA of the CDR3 is TGTGCCAGCAGCGTACAGGGTTCGGAGACCCAGTACTTC.

This clone turned up a few times. The junction shows a germline mismatch at one end, possibly a read error. CDR3 nucleotides: TGTGCTAGCAGCTTAGGAGGAGGCTACCAAGAGACCCAGTACTTC. As protein: CASSLGGGYQETQYF. The chain uses TRBV7-7 and TRBJ2-5, with D possibly being TRBD2 (5 bases). The CDR3 spans 15 residues. The germline V gene encodes CDR1 SSHAT and CDR2 FNYEAQ (reference sequence).

The genes are TRBV28 and TRBJ1-3; maybe TRBD1 (5 bases). V was clipped by 6 bases and J by 0 bases, with 9 bases between them. Germline V CDR1 and CDR2: MDHEN, SYDVKM. This CDR3 is 14 amino acids long. CDR3 DNA sequence: TGTGCCAGCAGCGACAGTAGCTCTGGAAACACCATATATTTT. Translated, it gives CASSDSSSGNTIYF.

The chain links TRBV3-1 (or the pseudogene TRBV3-2) to TRBJ1-2; tentatively, D is TRBD1 (5 bases). V was trimmed by 0 bases and J by 4 bases, leaving 9 bases between them. Looked up from germline, CDR1 is LGHDT and CDR2 is YNNKEL (reference sequence). This CDR3 spans 14 amino acids. The CDR3, as DNA: TGTGCCAGCAGCCAAGAAAGGGGCAGCTATGGCTACACCTTC. Translated, it gives CASSQERGSYGYTF.

J is TRBJ2-1 and V is TRBV7-3, with a tentative D call TRBD2 (6 bases). The CDR3 totals 16 residues. Trimming pared 1 base from V and 0 bases from J, leaving 10 bases between. CDR1 and CDR2 (germline): SGHTA, FQGTGA. CDR3 residues: CASSLIGGVSYNEQFF. The CDR3 nucleotides are TGTGCCAGCAGCTTAATAGGCGGGGTCTCCTACAATGAGCAGTTCTTC.

The chain couples TRBV4-1 to TRBJ2-1; possibly TRBD2 for D (6 bases). The V gene's germline CDR1 is MGHRA and CDR2 YSYEKL. The V and J ends lost 1 base and 6 bases respectively, with 13 bases between them. This CDR3 has 15 amino acids. CDR3 nucleotides: TGCGCCAGCAGCCAAGGGGCTTTGGGGGGCAATGAGCAGTTCTTC. This codes for CASSQGALGGNEQFF.

The CDR3 here is CAWRLPQGSEQYF. The CDR3 DNA sequence: TGTGCCTGGAGGCTGCCGCAGGGTTCCGAGCAGTACTTC. The genes are TRBV30 and TRBJ2-7; a weak D match, TRBD1 (5 bases). Deletions cut 3 bases from V and 6 bases from J, with 15 bases between. The CDR3 runs 13 residues. The V gene's germline CDR1 is GTSNPN and CDR2 SVGIG (reference sequence).

J is TRBJ2-7 and V is TRBV2; D is ambiguous. Trimming took 3 bases from V and 0 from J, leaving 12 bases between them. CDR3 length: 15 residues. Germline-derived CDR1 and CDR2 are SNHLY and FYNNEI. The CDR3 here is CASSDEQLASYEQYF. The DNA for the CDR3 is TGTGCCAGCAGTGATGAACAGCTCGCCTCCTACGAGCAGTACTTC.

This rearrangement joins TRBV4-2 to TRBJ1-5; D unresolved. The CDR3 is 14 residues long. V lost 0 bases and J lost 1, with 4 bases in between. Germline values: CDR1 LGHNA, CDR2 YNFKEQ. The CDR3 is CASSQDLSNQPQHF. CDR3 nucleotides: TGTGCCAGCAGCCAAGACCTGAGCAATCAGCCCCAGCATTTT.

The rearrangement uses TRBV28 and TRBJ2-1; D is possibly TRBD1 (5 bases). Deletions cut 2 bases from V and 6 bases from J, with 23 bases between. The CDR3 runs to 18 residues. CDR1 and CDR2 from the germline V gene are MDHEN and SYDVKM. The CDR3 reads CASSLRGRAASFRNEQFF. The CDR3 nucleotides are TGTGCCAGCAGTTTAAGGGGTCGGGCAGCAAGTTTCCGCAATGAGCAGTTCTTC.

The J gene is TRBJ2-5, the V gene TRBV7-9; D is unresolved. CDR1 and CDR2 from the germline V gene are SEHNR and FQNEAQ (reference sequence). CDR3 length: 17 amino acids. V shed 5 bases and J shed 2 bases, with 21 bases lying between them. DNA for the CDR3: TGTGCCAGCAGCCCGCCGACCCCTCGACTGATACAAGAGACCCAGTACTTC. Amino acid sequence: CASSPPTPRLIQETQYF.

CDR3 residues: CASSPAGTGLFYEQYF. CDR3 sequence (DNA): TGCGCCAGCAGCCCCGCCGGGACAGGGCTGTTTTACGAGCAGTACTTC. The chain uses TRBV5-1 and TRBJ2-7, with 9 bases identical to TRBD1. Trimming cost V 4 bases and J 4 bases; bases outside gene matches: 12. The length of the CDR3 is 16 residues. Germline values: CDR1 SGHRS, CDR2 YFSETQ.

This sequence joins TRBV4-2 and TRBJ2-3; D may be TRBD2 (5 bases). Per germline, CDR1 LGHNA and CDR2 YNFKEQ. The CDR3 contains 14 residues. The V gene lost 0 bases and the J gene lost 8 bases, with 12 bases spanning the gap. The CDR3 sequence is CASSQDQGGTTQYF. The DNA of the CDR3 is TGTGCCAGCAGCCAAGATCAAGGAGGTACTACGCAGTATTTT.

The chain links TRBV9 to TRBJ2-1, with D maybe TRBD2 (5 bases). This CDR3 is 15 amino acids long. The V and J ends lost 5 bases and 4 bases respectively, with 16 bases between them. Germline V lookup: CDR1 SGDLS, CDR2 YYNGEE. CDR3 in amino acids: CASSGTAVVYNEQFF. CDR3 sequence (DNA): TGTGCCAGCAGTGGCACAGCGGTAGTTTACAATGAGCAGTTCTTC.

V usage is TRBV28 and J usage is TRBJ2-7; no definite D call. Germline V lookup: CDR1 MDHEN, CDR2 SYDVKM. The CDR3 has 15 amino acids. V lost 3 bases, J lost 0 bases, and 12 bases lay in between. CDR3 loop: CASSFYTGVSYEQYF. The CDR3 nucleotides are TGTGCCAGCAGTTTTTATACGGGTGTCTCCTACGAGCAGTACTTC.

This rearrangement joins TRBV5-4 to TRBJ1-2; D uncertain. V lost 4 bases, J lost 8 bases, and 15 bases lay in between. Germline loops: CDR1 SGHNT, CDR2 YYREEE (reference sequence). The CDR3 totals 13 residues. The CDR3, as DNA: TGTGCCAGCAGCCCCGCGGGTTATGGAGGCTACACCTTC. Protein: CASSPAGYGGYTF.

This clone came up a few times. In nucleotides, the CDR3 is TGTGCCAGCAGACCCGGGGGGCATGCCTATGGCTACACCTTC. It yields the protein CASRPGGHAYGYTF. The chain uses TRBV27 and TRBJ1-2; the D gene is possibly TRBD1 (6 bases). CDR1 and CDR2 (germline): MNHEY, SMNVEV (reference sequence). The CDR3 extends over 14 amino acids. Trimming pared 6 bases from V and 4 bases from J, leaving 15 bases between.

The chain is built from TRBV28 and TRBJ1-2; unclear D gene. Looked up from germline, CDR1 is MDHEN and CDR2 is SYDVKM. Trimming removed 8 bases at V and 0 bases at J, with 10 bases between. CDR3 length: 13 amino acids. The CDR3 region is CASHRHSNYGYTF. CDR3 DNA: TGTGCCAGCCATAGACATTCTAACTATGGCTACACCTTC.

The chain carries TRBV2 and TRBJ1-4; 10 nucleotides agree with TRBD1. V was pared by 4 bases and J by 2 bases, with 1 base of the junction left unmatched. The germline CDR1 and CDR2 sequences are SNHLY and FYNNEI. The CDR3 has 15 residues. CDR3 protein: CASSGQGATNEKLFF. DNA of the CDR3: TGTGCCAGCAGTGGACAGGGGGCGACTAATGAAAAACTGTTTTTT.

This clone was observed a single time. The rearrangement uses TRBV28 and TRBJ2-7; 8 positions match TRBD1. The length of the CDR3 is 17 residues. The germline CDR1 and CDR2 sequences are MDHEN and SYDVKM. The junction had 14 bases not matched to a gene; V was cut back by 6 bases and J by 1 base. CDR3 amino acids: CASSLPGTGRGSYEQYF. Here the CDR3 DNA reads TGTGCCAGCAGCCTCCCCGGGACAGGTCGGGGGTCCTACGAGCAGTACTTC.

V usage is TRBV28 and J usage is TRBJ2-6; maybe TRBD1 (5 bases). Germline-derived CDR1 and CDR2 are MDHEN and SYDVKM. Trimming left V 8 bases short and J 1 base short, with 18 bases between. The CDR3 consists of 17 residues. CDR3 DNA: TGTGCCAGCCGTCGGGCGCAGGGTGGGTCTGGGGCCAACGTCCTGACTTTC. The encoded protein is CASRRAQGGSGANVLTF.

The chain combines TRBV3-1 (or the pseudogene TRBV3-2) with TRBJ2-3; 9 bases align to TRBD1. Germline-derived CDR1 and CDR2 are LGHDT and YNNKEL (reference sequence). The CDR3 covers 16 residues. Germline trimming cut 4 bases from V and 1 base from J; bases unmatched to any gene: 6. The CDR3 DNA sequence: TGTGCCAGCAGCCGAATGGGACAGGGACGCACAGATACGCAGTATTTT. Protein sequence: CASSRMGQGRTDTQYF.

The sample holds a few counts of this clone. The chain combines TRBV5-5 with TRBJ2-7; possible D gene TRBD2, 5 bases. Germline V lookup: CDR1 SGHKS, CDR2 YYEKEE (reference sequence). This CDR3 contains 17 residues. V dropped 2 bases and J dropped 5 bases, with 23 bases sitting between them. The CDR3 protein is CASSFGELKPLLNEQYF. In DNA form, the CDR3 reads TGTGCCAGCAGCTTCGGGGAACTCAAGCCGTTACTAAACGAGCAGTACTTC.

The chain couples TRBV7-9 to TRBJ1-6, with TRBD1 matching 7 bases. The CDR3 is 14 residues long. V gave up 6 bases and J gave up 7 bases; unmatched junction bases: 6. Germline CDR1 SEHNR, CDR2 FQNEAQ (reference sequence). Here the CDR3 DNA reads TGTGCCAGCAGTTCCGACAGGGAAAATTCACCCCTCCACTTT. It encodes CASSSDRENSPLHF. Based on the CDR3 plus reference TRBV7-9 and TRBJ1-6, the full variable domain is DTGVSQNPRHKITKRGQNVTFRCDPISEHNRLYWYRQTLGQGPEFLTYFQNEAQLEKSRLLSDRFSAERPKGSFSTLEIQRTEQGDSAMYLCASSSDRENSPLHFGNGTRLTVT.

This chain connects TRBV3-1 (or the pseudogene TRBV3-2) to TRBJ2-3; D possibly corresponds to TRBD1 (5 bases). The length of the CDR3 is 16 residues. V was pared by 1 base and J by 5 bases, with 16 bases between. Germline CDR1 is LGHDT and CDR2 is YNNKEL (reference sequence). In DNA form, the CDR3 reads TGTGCCAGCAGCCAAGTTCGGAGCGTGGGGCTAGATACGCAGTATTTT. Its translation is CASSQVRSVGLDTQYF.

The chain is built from TRBV24-1 and TRBJ1-2; possibly TRBD1 for D (6 bases). Between the trimmed V and J ends, which lost 4 bases and 4 bases, there was a span of 12 bases. Germline lookup yields CDR1 KGHDR and CDR2 SFDVKD. CDR3 length equals 14 residues. CDR3 DNA: TGTGCCACCAGTGACATGGACAGTCCCTATGGCTACACCTTC. The encoded protein is CATSDMDSPYGYTF.

This sequence joins TRBV5-1 and TRBJ1-2; D might be TRBD1 (6 bases). This CDR3 has 14 amino acids. Trimming left V 3 bases short and J 4 bases short, with 13 bases between. CDR1 is SGHRS, CDR2 YFSETQ, per germline. The CDR3 spells CASSSGTGPYGYTF. The CDR3 DNA reads as TGCGCCAGCAGCTCCGGAACAGGGCCCTATGGCTACACCTTC.